The sample holds a few counts of the clone carrying this T cell receptor beta chain. Its antigen is still unknown. This sample was taken from a study of post-analysis software for immune sequencing data. On the study more broadly: Clinical courses comprised relapsing-remitting, secondary progressive and progressive-relapsing multiple sclerosis. Findings of the study overall: The study found significantly lower normalized Chao1 diversity in multiple sclerosis patients than in controls. Strong same-batch co-clustering of samples appeared with F measure clustering.

Unique molecular identifiers were present in the TCR beta cDNA libraries. There were roughly 0.85 to 11 million T cells, and 450,000 to 550,000 cDNA molecules came from them. TCRdb re-analysed the PCR reads in MiXCR, keeping a single row per CDR3 protein. In the table there are roughly 700,000 distinct CDR3 sequences, about 27% of which are singletons. The receptor was isolated from a girl aged 10 to 17 with multiple sclerosis. The source material was blood.

Here the CDR3 reads CASSPRLRGYNSPLHF. Here the CDR3 DNA reads TGTGCCAGCAGCCCAAGGCTTCGCGGGTATAATTCACCCCTCCACTTT. The chain couples TRBV7-6 to TRBJ1-6; no firm D call. This CDR3 region has 16 residues. V lost 5 bases to trimming and J lost 4 bases, with 15 bases between them. The germline gives CDR1 SGHVS, CDR2 FNYEAQ.